Listed here are 9 T cell receptor beta chains from one sample, sequenced in a study of cytomegalovirus exposure and HLA in healthy donors. With 60 Vbeta and 13 Jbeta primers, the PCR was carried out. Only in-frame clones appear in the TCRdb table, and some are missing; sequencing was by immunoSEQ multiplex PCR. The sample includes around 130,000 clones, 70% to 90% seen only once; the top ten take less than 2%. Material: PBMCs. Source of these receptors: a man aged 35 to 55 in good health and CMV-seronegative.

The genes are TRBV5-1 and TRBJ1-6; D gene uncertain. Trimming shortened V by 0 bases and J by 5 bases, and 15 bases separated the two germline ends. This CDR3 has 17 amino acids. CDR1 SGHRS and CDR2 YFSETQ come from the germline V gene. The CDR3 DNA is TGCGCCAGCAGCTTGGAGGCGGGGTCGGGTAATAATTCACCCCTCCACTTT. The encoded protein is CASSLEAGSGNNSPLHF.

This clone showed up just a few times. The chain has TRBV5-1 and TRBJ2-2, with D maybe TRBD2 (5 bases). The V end lost 2 bases, the J end lost 6 bases, and 14 bases lay between the germline ends. Germline assignment: CDR1 SGHRS and CDR2 YFSETQ. The CDR3 totals 15 residues. For the CDR3, the DNA is TGCGCCAGCAGCTTCTCCTTAGTCGGGGCCGGGGAGCTGTTTTTT. Its protein product is CASSFSLVGAGELFF.

The chain uses TRBV7-8 and TRBJ2-5; D uncertain. Per the germline V gene, CDR1 is SGHVS and CDR2 is FQNEAQ. Deletions cut 1 base from V and 5 bases from J, with 14 bases between. The CDR3 has 15 amino acids. The CDR3 here is CASSLVEPSVETQYF. The CDR3 DNA reads as TGTGCCAGCAGCTTAGTGGAACCCAGCGTGGAGACCCAGTACTTC.

The genes are TRBV5-4 and TRBJ2-6, with 8 bases identical to TRBD2. The CDR3 is 19 residues long. CDR1 SGHNT and CDR2 YYREEE come from the germline V gene (reference sequence). With 0 bases clipped from V and 0 bases from J, the junction kept 8 bases outside the gene matches. CDR3 loop: CASSLVGLAGTSGANVLTF. The CDR3 DNA follows: TGTGCCAGCAGCTTGGTAGGATTAGCGGGGACCTCTGGGGCCAACGTCCTGACTTTC.

The V gene is TRBV7-2, the J gene TRBJ2-5; D is unclear. V was pared by 1 base and J by 7 bases, with 10 bases between. The CDR3 runs 13 residues. Germline lookup yields CDR1 SGHTA and CDR2 FQGNSA. CDR3 nucleotide sequence: TGTGCCAGCAGCTTAGTCCCTGACTCGACCCAGTACTTC. This encodes CASSLVPDSTQYF.

The V and J genes are TRBV7-9 and TRBJ2-3; tentative D call: TRBD2 (7 bases). CDR3 length equals 15 residues. Germline CDR1 SEHNR, CDR2 FQNEAQ (reference sequence). V lost 8 bases to trimming and J lost 3 bases, with 18 bases between them. The CDR3 spells CASYWGGAGTDTQYF. In DNA form, the CDR3 reads TGTGCCAGCTATTGGGGGGGGGCAGGAACAGATACGCAGTATTTT.

This clone turned up a few times. This rearrangement joins TRBV21-1 to TRBJ2-7; the table's D gene call, TRBD1, was not cross checked with the DNA. TRBV21-1 is deemed a pseudogene. This CDR3 comprises 14 residues. The CDR3 spells CASSTCARSYEQYF. As DNA, the CDR3 is TGTGCCAGCAGCACGTGTGCCAGGTCCTACGAGCAGTACTTC.

The rearrangement uses TRBV29-1 and TRBJ2-7, with D hard to call. In germline, CDR1 is SQVTM, CDR2 ANQGSEA. The CDR3 is made up of 11 amino acids. The CDR3 protein is CKQKAAYEQYF. The CDR3 DNA reads as TGCAAGCAGAAGGCGGCATACGAGCAGTACTTC.

The chain employs TRBV7-2 and TRBJ2-7; 9 bases fit TRBD2. J was trimmed by 6 bases and V by 5 bases; bases with no gene match: 11. CDR1 is SGHTA, CDR2 FQGNSA, per germline. The CDR3 is 15 amino acids. The CDR3 DNA reads as TGTGCCAGCAGCCCCCACATGGAGCGGGGGGTCGAGCAGTACTTC. Translated, it gives CASSPHMERGVEQYF.